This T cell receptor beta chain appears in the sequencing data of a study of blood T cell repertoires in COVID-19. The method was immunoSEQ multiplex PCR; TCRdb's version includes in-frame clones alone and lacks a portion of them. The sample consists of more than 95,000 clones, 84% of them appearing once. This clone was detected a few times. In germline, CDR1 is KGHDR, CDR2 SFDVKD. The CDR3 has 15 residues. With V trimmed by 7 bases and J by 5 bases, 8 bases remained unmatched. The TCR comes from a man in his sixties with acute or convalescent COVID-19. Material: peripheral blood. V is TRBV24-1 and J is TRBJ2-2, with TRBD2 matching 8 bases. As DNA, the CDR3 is TGTGCCACCAGCACCGGGACTAGGAGTACCGGGGAGCTGTTTTTT. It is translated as CATSTGTRSTGELFF.